Following are 27 T cell receptor beta chains from one sample sequenced in a study of blood T cell repertoires in COVID-19. Only in-frame clones appear in the TCRdb table, and some are missing; sequencing was by immunoSEQ multiplex PCR. The sample holds 55,000 or so clones, 79% seen once. Sequencing input: peripheral blood. The receptor set was obtained from a man between 60 and 70 years old with acute or convalescent COVID-19.

V usage is TRBV18 and J usage is TRBJ1-2, with TRBD1 matching 7 bases. V lost 3 bases, J lost 3 bases, and 10 bases stayed unmatched. CDR1 is KGHSH, CDR2 LQKENI, per germline. This CDR3 is 16 amino acids long. CDR3 sequence reads: CASSPTTGQDHYGYTF. The CDR3 coding sequence is TGTGCCAGCTCACCGACGACAGGGCAAGACCACTATGGCTACACCTTC.

This clone was counted a single time. V usage is TRBV5-6 and J usage is TRBJ1-1; unclear D gene. The germline V and J ends were trimmed by 2 bases and 5 bases, with 10 bases remaining between them. The CDR3 covers 13 residues. Germline loops: CDR1 SGHDT, CDR2 YYEEEE. This CDR3 is CASSFPQATEAFF. CDR3 sequence (DNA): TGTGCCAGCAGCTTCCCCCAGGCGACTGAAGCTTTCTTT. Full variable domain (missing parts from reference TRBV5-6 and TRBJ1-1): DAGVTQSPTHLIKTRGQQVTLRCSPKSGHDTVSWYQQALGQGPQFIFQYYEEEERQRGNFPDRFSGHQFPNYSSELNVNALLLGDSALYLCASSFPQATEAFFGQGTRLTVV.

This clone was found a few times. The chain uses TRBV12-3 or TRBV12-4 and TRBJ1-2; 8 bases agree with TRBD1. The CDR3 length is 13 residues. Trimming cost V 7 bases and J 8 bases; bases outside gene matches: 9. CDR3 amino acids: CASTEGTGRGYTF. Written as DNA, the CDR3 is TGTGCCAGCACCGAGGGGACAGGACGAGGCTACACCTTC.

The V and J genes are TRBV7-9 and TRBJ1-5, with D unresolved. V lost 0 bases and J 5 bases, leaving 8 bases between the germline ends. This CDR3 contains 14 residues. Germline loops: CDR1 SEHNR, CDR2 FQNEAQ (reference sequence). CDR3 in amino acids: CASSLASVDQPQHF. CDR3 nucleotides: TGTGCCAGCAGCTTAGCTTCGGTAGATCAGCCCCAGCATTTT.

The CDR3 reads CASSEPGGRAGELFF. The CDR3 DNA reads TGTGCCAGCAGTGAACCCGGGGGGCGGGCCGGGGAGCTGTTTTTT. The chain uses TRBV6-1 and TRBJ2-2, with D possibly matching TRBD2 (7 bases). This CDR3 has 15 amino acids. The ends were cut back, 2 bases at V and 6 bases at J, with 13 bases in the middle. The germline gives CDR1 MNHNS, CDR2 SASEGT.

The sample holds a few counts of this clone. The genes are TRBV12-3 or TRBV12-4 and TRBJ2-5; D is ambiguous. Trimming removed 3 bases from V and 9 bases from J, with 11 bases in between. This CDR3 region has 12 residues. The CDR3 here is CASSLVRSAQYF. In DNA form, the CDR3 reads TGTGCCAGCAGTTTGGTCAGGTCGGCCCAGTACTTC.

V usage is TRBV2 and J usage is TRBJ2-7, with 15 bases matching TRBD2. CDR3 size: 13 residues. Unmatched junction bases numbered 3, after V lost 10 bases and J lost 5 bases. Germline CDR1 is SNHLY and CDR2 is FYNNEI. As DNA, the CDR3 is TGTGCCATCGGGACTAGCGGGGGGAACGAGCAGTACTTC. This codes for CAIGTSGGNEQYF. Using reference TRBV2 and TRBJ2-7 for the parts outside the CDR3, the full variable domain is EPEVTQTPSHQVTQMGQEVILRCVPISNHLYFYWYRQILGQKVEFLVSFYNNEISEKSEIFDDQFSVERPDGSNFTLKIRSTKLEDSAMYFCAIGTSGGNEQYFGPGTRLTVT.

The V call is TRBV7-3, the J call TRBJ2-3; D is possibly TRBD2 (6 bases). V was trimmed by 1 base and J by 4 bases, leaving 12 bases between them. The length of the CDR3 is 15 residues. CDR1 and CDR2 from the germline V gene are SGHTA and FQGTGA. The CDR3, as DNA: TGTGCCAGCAGCTTAAGCTTCGGGGGAGCAGATACGCAGTATTTT. This sequence encodes CASSLSFGGADTQYF.

The J gene is TRBJ2-6, the V gene TRBV24-1; 8 nucleotides match TRBD1. The ends lost 1 base at V and 2 bases at J; junction bases unmatched: 6. Germline CDR1 reads KGHDR; CDR2 reads SFDVKD. This CDR3 region has 18 residues. Here the CDR3 reads CATSDFSQGATGANVLTF. In nucleotides, the CDR3 is TGTGCCACCAGTGATTTTAGTCAGGGGGCAACTGGGGCCAACGTCCTGACTTTC.

This chain links TRBV9 with TRBJ2-2; 7 bases line up with TRBD1. Trimming cost V 3 bases and J 6 bases; bases outside gene matches: 5. Germline lookup yields CDR1 SGDLS and CDR2 YYNGEE. The CDR3 has 14 residues. CDR3: CASSAATGAGELFF. The CDR3 nucleotides are TGTGCCAGCAGCGCCGCAACAGGGGCCGGGGAGCTGTTTTTT.

V gene TRBV9 combines with J gene TRBJ1-1; 8 nucleotides line up with TRBD1. V lost 7 bases, J lost 3 bases, and 5 bases stayed unmatched. The CDR3 has 13 amino acids. In germline, CDR1 is SGDLS, CDR2 YYNGEE. The CDR3 DNA reads TGTGCCAGCGGCCCGACAGGGGACACTGAAGCTTTCTTT. Protein product: CASGPTGDTEAFF.

This rearrangement joins TRBV30 to TRBJ1-2; TRBD1 is a possible D gene (6 bases). Trimming removed 2 bases at V and 4 bases at J, with 17 bases between. The length of the CDR3 is 15 residues. CDR1 GTSNPN and CDR2 SVGIG come from the germline V gene (reference sequence). The CDR3 loop reads CAWSSRRGAIYGYTF. CDR3 nucleotides: TGTGCCTGGAGTTCCCGACGGGGGGCCATCTATGGCTACACCTTC.

This chain joins TRBV27 and TRBJ1-5; 9 bases are a match to TRBD1. The CDR3 extends over 14 amino acids. Germline CDR1 is MNHEY and CDR2 is SMNVEV (reference sequence). V lost 6 bases to trimming and J lost 6 bases; unmatched junction nucleotides: 6. This CDR3 is CASSRTGDSQPQHF. The CDR3, as DNA: TGTGCCAGCAGCAGGACAGGGGATAGTCAGCCCCAGCATTTT.

The chain carries TRBV24-1 and TRBJ1-1, with 7 bases fitting TRBD1. Germline V gene data show CDR1 as KGHDR and CDR2 as SFDVKD. The CDR3 runs 14 residues. V trimming: 7 bases; J trimming: 4 bases; junction bases outside the gene matches: 8. The CDR3 protein is CATRPGGPSTEAFF. Written as DNA, the CDR3 is TGTGCCACCAGACCAGGGGGGCCGAGCACTGAAGCTTTCTTT.

The chain has TRBV6-5 and TRBJ1-1; no clear D. Germline lookup yields CDR1 MNHEY and CDR2 SVGAGI. V lost 11 bases to trimming and J lost 2 bases, with 15 bases between them. The CDR3 covers 13 residues. The chain's CDR3 is CACVDCLNTEAFF. CDR3 DNA sequence: TGTGCCTGCGTAGACTGCCTAAACACTGAAGCTTTCTTT.

The chain links TRBV11-2 to TRBJ1-1, with a tentative D call TRBD1 (6 bases). V shed 5 bases and J shed 1 base, with 8 bases lying between them. This CDR3 spans 13 amino acids. Germline CDR1 is SGHAT and CDR2 is FQNNGV. CDR3 DNA sequence: TGTGCCAGCAGCCCGGGACAGAACACTGAAGCTTTCTTT. Translated: CASSPGQNTEAFF. Drawing the rest from reference TRBV11-2 and TRBJ1-1, the complete variable domain is EAGVAQSPRYKIIEKRQSVAFWCNPISGHATLYWYQQILGQGPKLLIQFQNNGVVDDSQLPKDRFSAERLKGVDSTLKIQPAKLEDSAVYLCASSPGQNTEAFFGQGTRLTVV.

This chain's CDR3 is CASSPQGAGYTEAFF. DNA for the CDR3: TGTGCCAGCAGCCCACAGGGGGCAGGGTACACTGAAGCTTTCTTT. The chain joins TRBV7-3 to TRBJ1-1, with 9 bases identical to TRBD1. CDR1 SGHTA and CDR2 FQGTGA come from the germline V gene. CDR3 length: 15 residues. J was trimmed by 3 bases and V by 5 bases; bases with no gene match: 7.

This chain joins TRBV2 and TRBJ1-6, with TRBD1 identical over 7 bases. The CDR3 loop spans 15 amino acids. Germline V gene data show CDR1 as SNHLY and CDR2 as FYNNEI. Trimming removed 5 bases from V and 8 bases from J; junction bases left unmatched: 9. CDR3 protein: CASSPSTGEDSPLHF. For the CDR3, the DNA is TGTGCCAGCAGTCCCTCCACAGGGGAGGATTCACCCCTCCACTTT.

This clone has a single count. The chain carries TRBV13 and TRBJ2-3; 8 nucleotides agree with TRBD2. The CDR3 is made up of 17 amino acids. V shed 4 bases and J 0 bases; nucleotides not matched to a gene: 9. The germline CDR1 and CDR2 sequences are PRHDT and FYEKMQ (reference sequence). The CDR3 loop is CASSSRRAGGSTDTQYF. DNA of the CDR3: TGTGCCAGCAGCTCCCGGCGGGCGGGGGGTAGCACAGATACGCAGTATTTT.

The genes are TRBV10-2 and TRBJ2-7, with 7 bases aligning to TRBD2. J was trimmed by 0 bases and V by 1 base; bases with no gene match: 6. The CDR3 consists of 16 residues. Germline V gives CDR1 WSHSY, CDR2 SAAADI. The CDR3 DNA sequence: TGCGCCAGCAGTGAGTGGGGGGAGGGAAGCTCCTACGAGCAGTACTTC. Translated, it gives CASSEWGEGSSYEQYF.

The V call is TRBV5-8, the J call TRBJ2-3; TRBD1 agrees at 9 bases. This CDR3 is 14 amino acids long. V gave up 10 bases and J gave up 5 bases; unmatched junction bases: 11. Germline CDR1 is SGHTS and CDR2 is YDEGEE. This CDR3 reads CAANRDRERDTQYF. CDR3 nucleotide sequence: TGTGCCGCAAACCGGGACAGGGAAAGAGATACGCAGTATTTT.

The chain joins TRBV19 to TRBJ1-4; the match to TRBD1 covers 9 bases. The germline V gene has CDR1 LNHDA and CDR2 SQIVND (reference sequence). The length of the CDR3 is 14 residues. Trimming at V came to 8 bases and at J to 6 bases, leaving 7 bases not matched to a gene. The CDR3 protein is CASRLDRGDEKLFF. CDR3 in DNA: TGTGCCAGTCGCCTGGACAGGGGCGATGAAAAACTGTTTTTT. Full variable domain (rest looked up from reference TRBV19 and TRBJ1-4): DGGITQSPKYLFRKEGQNVTLSCEQNLNHDAMYWYRQDPGQGLRLIYYSQIVNDFQKGDIAEGYSVSREKKESFPLTVTSAQKNPTAFYLCASRLDRGDEKLFFGSGTQLSVL.

CDR3 region: CAWSAGLDSEQYF. The DNA for the CDR3 is TGTGCCTGGAGTGCAGGACTGGATTCCGAGCAGTACTTC. This chain links TRBV30 with TRBJ2-7, with D possibly matching TRBD2 (5 bases). The CDR3 is made up of 13 amino acids. V dropped 1 base and J dropped 6 bases, with 13 bases sitting between them. Germline V lookup: CDR1 GTSNPN, CDR2 SVGIG (reference sequence).

The chain has TRBV29-1 and TRBJ1-1; the match to TRBD1 covers 11 bases. This CDR3 is built from 14 residues. J lost 3 bases, V lost 6 bases, and 6 bases had no gene match. Germline V gene sequence: CDR1 SQVTM, CDR2 ANQGSEA. CDR3 DNA sequence: TGCAGCGTCCTCAGGGACAGGGGGGACACTGAAGCTTTCTTT. Its translation is CSVLRDRGDTEAFF.

The CDR3 is CATSETGLYTDTQYF. DNA of the CDR3: TGTGCCACCAGCGAGACAGGTCTTTACACAGATACGCAGTATTTT. The chain is built from TRBV24-1 and TRBJ2-3; D perhaps matches TRBD1 (6 bases). V lost 7 bases and J 2 bases, leaving 15 bases between the germline ends. The germline gives CDR1 KGHDR, CDR2 SFDVKD. This CDR3 contains 15 residues.

The genes are TRBV6-4 and TRBJ1-5; D perhaps matches TRBD1 (5 bases). The germline V gene has CDR1 MRHNA and CDR2 SNTAGT. The germline V and J ends were trimmed by 2 bases and 3 bases, with 17 bases remaining between them. The CDR3 is 17 residues long. This chain's CDR3 is CASSDRPNPGYNQPQHF. CDR3 nucleotides: TGTGCCAGCAGTGACAGACCGAACCCAGGGTACAATCAGCCCCAGCATTTT.

This clone has a handful of counts. The chain is built from TRBV19 and TRBJ2-7; D might be TRBD2 (5 bases). The V end lost 7 bases, the J end lost 0 bases, and 28 bases lay between the germline ends. CDR3 size: 19 residues. CDR1 is LNHDA, CDR2 SQIVND, per germline (reference sequence). The CDR3 DNA is TGTGCCAGTAAAGCCTCGAGTCGGCAGTCAGCGGTTAGCTCCTACGAGCAGTACTTC. Translation gives CASKASSRQSAVSSYEQYF.